The 25 T cell receptor beta chains listed next were all sequenced from one sample in a study of CD8 T cells in ankylosing spondylitis. TCRdb re-called the 5' RACE reads with MiXCR, one entry per CDR3 protein. The data show roughly 250,000 distinct CDR3 sequences, approximately 9% seen once. The sequenced sample was blood, either unsorted or a sorted T cell fraction (not recorded which). The receptors were gathered from a male donor with ankylosing spondylitis or in good health (not recorded which).

This clonotype was seen ten or more times. The chain has TRBV27 and TRBJ1-1, with D possibly TRBD1 on 5 matching bases. Germline V gives CDR1 MNHEY, CDR2 SMNVEV (reference sequence). V lost 9 bases, J lost 4 bases, and 9 bases lay in between. The CDR3 extends over 11 amino acids. DNA for the CDR3: TGTGCCAGTGTGGGGGGCACTGAAGCTTTCTTT. This encodes CASVGGTEAFF.

This clonotype was detected many times. V gene TRBV5-1 combines with J gene TRBJ1-3; no clear D gene. Germline V CDR1 and CDR2: SGHRS, YFSETQ. The length of the CDR3 is 12 residues. Trimming took off 5 bases at V and 10 bases at J, with 13 bases between the two ends. The CDR3 spells CASRLDSETIYF. Here the CDR3 DNA reads TGCGCCAGCAGACTCGACTCAGAGACCATATATTTT.

This clonotype was seen repeatedly, ten times or more. The rearrangement uses TRBV20-1 and TRBJ2-5; D remains unclear. The CDR3 has 12 amino acids. V lost 3 bases and J lost 3, with 8 bases in between. Germline V lookup: CDR1 DFQATT, CDR2 SNEGSKA (reference sequence). CDR3 residues: CSARRSEETQYF. The CDR3 nucleotides read TGCAGTGCTAGGCGGTCCGAAGAGACCCAGTACTTC.

This clonotype was counted ten times or more. The V call is TRBV9, the J call TRBJ2-2; no definite D call. V lost 5 bases and J lost 7, with 12 bases in between. CDR3 length: 13 residues. Germline V gives CDR1 SGDLS, CDR2 YYNGEE. This chain's CDR3 is CASSPNPHGELFF. As DNA, the CDR3 is TGTGCCAGCAGTCCTAATCCCCACGGGGAGCTGTTTTTT.

J is TRBJ1-2 and V is TRBV6-2 or TRBV6-3; D is undetermined. V dropped 2 bases and J dropped 6 bases, with 22 bases sitting between them. Germline-derived CDR1 and CDR2 are MNHEY and SVGEGT. This CDR3 has 17 amino acids. This chain's CDR3 is CASSYGAQRSTLNGYTF. The CDR3 DNA follows: TGTGCCAGCAGTTACGGTGCTCAGCGGTCGACCTTGAATGGCTACACCTTC.

The chain employs TRBV7-9 and TRBJ1-1, with D perhaps matching TRBD1 (5 bases). The germline gives CDR1 SEHNR, CDR2 FQNEAQ (reference sequence). The ends were cut back, 7 bases at V and 4 bases at J, with 16 bases in the middle. The CDR3 consists of 14 residues. The CDR3 nucleotides are TGTGCCAGCAACCACGCCGGGGGGTTCACTGAAGCTTTCTTT. Its translation: CASNHAGGFTEAFF.

This clonotype was counted ten times or more. The V and J genes are TRBV12-3 or TRBV12-4 and TRBJ2-5; TRBD2 matches 11 bases. The CDR3 runs to 14 residues. The V segment lost 6 bases and the J segment 1 base; nucleotides outside the gene matches: 1. The CDR3 sequence: CASRGTSGQETQYF. The CDR3 nucleotides read TGTGCCAGCAGAGGGACTAGCGGCCAAGAGACCCAGTACTTC.

This clonotype was counted many times. The chain uses TRBV4-3 and TRBJ1-1; 7 bases line up with TRBD1. The CDR3 spans 13 residues. With 4 bases clipped from V and 10 bases from J, the junction kept 9 bases outside the gene matches. Germline CDR1 is LGHNA and CDR2 is YSLEER. CDR3 amino acids: CASSPSAGQRAFF. In DNA form, the CDR3 reads TGCGCCAGCAGCCCATCCGCGGGACAGAGAGCTTTCTTT.

This clonotype has more than one count but fewer than ten. The chain links TRBV7-9 to TRBJ2-7; D may correspond to TRBD1 or TRBD2 (5 bases each). This CDR3 has 15 residues. CDR1 SEHNR and CDR2 FQNEAQ come from the germline V gene (reference sequence). The V gene lost 3 bases and the J gene lost 3 bases, with 15 bases spanning the gap. CDR3 region: CASSFTGRVIYEQYF. CDR3 bases: TGTGCCAGCAGCTTCACGGGGCGGGTCATCTACGAGCAGTACTTC.

This clonotype was detected many times. This chain connects TRBV10-3 to TRBJ1-3; unclear D gene. This CDR3 has 17 residues. The V gene lost 4 bases and the J gene lost 0 bases, with 16 bases spanning the gap. CDR1 ENHRY and CDR2 SYGVKD come from the germline V gene. CDR3 region: CAISAQALYFSGNTIYF. CDR3 coding DNA: TGTGCCATCAGTGCGCAGGCGCTCTATTTCTCTGGAAACACCATATATTTT.

This clonotype was detected only a few times. V is TRBV4-3 and J is TRBJ2-2, with D perhaps matching TRBD1 (5 bases). The germline V gene has CDR1 LGHNA and CDR2 YSLEER. Deletions cut 0 bases from V and 4 bases from J, with 18 bases between. The CDR3 contains 18 residues. CDR3 sequence (DNA): TGCGCCAGCAGCCAAGATCCCCTCGACAGACGAGGCACCGGGGAGCTGTTTTTT. Residues: CASSQDPLDRRGTGELFF.

The chain is built from TRBV5-1 and TRBJ2-6; 7 bases are a match to TRBD2. Trimming removed 3 bases from V and 0 bases from J; junction bases left unmatched: 6. The CDR3 spans 17 residues. The V gene's germline CDR1 is SGHRS and CDR2 YFSETQ. The CDR3 bases are TGCGCCAGCAGCTCCCAGGCGGGGGTCTCTGGGGCCAACGTCCTGACTTTC. Translated, it gives CASSSQAGVSGANVLTF.

The table lists this clonotype with many counts. The chain carries TRBV12-3 or TRBV12-4 and TRBJ1-2, with D unresolved. This CDR3 contains 12 residues. Trimming took off 4 bases at V and 4 bases at J, with 7 bases between the two ends. CDR3: CASSSGFYGYTF. The CDR3 coding sequence is TGTGCCAGCAGTTCCGGATTCTATGGCTACACCTTC.

The sample holds many counts of this clonotype. The chain links TRBV28 to TRBJ2-3; 10 positions match TRBD2. CDR1 MDHEN and CDR2 SYDVKM come from the germline V gene. The CDR3 is 19 residues long. J gave up 2 bases and V 3 bases, and 14 bases lay outside the gene matches. The CDR3 DNA follows: TGTGCCAGCAGTTTCAACAGACTGGGTGGGACTAGCGTCACAGATACGCAGTATTTT. Encoded protein: CASSFNRLGGTSVTDTQYF.

This clonotype was seen at least ten times. J is TRBJ2-4 and V is TRBV3-1, with D tentatively TRBD2 (5 bases). The CDR3 extends over 16 amino acids. The germline V and J ends were trimmed by 4 bases and 6 bases, with 19 bases remaining between them. In germline, CDR1 is LGHDT, CDR2 YNNKEL (reference sequence). The chain's CDR3 is CASSLGRPPGGNIQYF. CDR3 nucleotides: TGTGCCAGCAGCCTGGGTCGCCCGCCAGGAGGAAACATTCAGTACTTC.

In this sample, this clonotype turned up many times. The chain carries TRBV7-2 and TRBJ1-2; 10 nucleotides align to TRBD1. The CDR3 sequence is 16 residues long. V lost 3 bases, J lost 9 bases, and 13 bases stayed unmatched. Germline V gene data show CDR1 as SGHTA and CDR2 as FQGNSA. The CDR3 bases are TGTGCCAGCAGCTTTGGGGGGACAGGGGATTCGCGTAGCTACACCTTC. Its translation: CASSFGGTGDSRSYTF.

This clonotype was seen ten or more times. The chain has TRBV6-5 and TRBJ2-2; either TRBD1 or TRBD2 may supply D (5 bases each). V was trimmed by 6 bases and J by 7 bases, leaving 9 bases between them. The CDR3 length is 12 residues. CDR1 and CDR2 (germline): MNHEY, SVGAGI. The CDR3 coding sequence is TGTGCCAGCAGCCGGGACCGCGGGGAGCTGTTTTTT. Translated: CASSRDRGELFF.

This clonotype was seen repeatedly, ten times or more. The J gene is TRBJ2-3, the V gene TRBV3-1, with D uncertain. This CDR3 is 15 amino acids long. CDR1 LGHDT and CDR2 YNNKEL come from the germline V gene (reference sequence). The germline V and J ends were trimmed by 1 base and 0 bases, with 8 bases remaining between them. The CDR3 sequence: CASSQVPTSTDTQYF. DNA for the CDR3: TGTGCCAGCAGCCAAGTGCCTACTAGCACAGATACGCAGTATTTT.

This clonotype was detected many times. The chain couples TRBV15 to TRBJ2-5; D gene ambiguous. The CDR3 covers 15 residues. CDR1 and CDR2 from the germline V gene are LNHNV and YYDKDF (reference sequence). V was pared by 1 base and J by 1 base, with 10 bases between. Here the CDR3 reads CATSRVLGSQETQYF. The CDR3 DNA is TGTGCCACCAGCAGAGTCCTCGGCTCCCAAGAGACCCAGTACTTC.

This clonotype was seen many times. The rearrangement joins TRBV2 to TRBJ1-2; 7 bases fit TRBD1. With V trimmed by 8 bases and J by 5 bases, 8 bases remained unmatched. The CDR3 is made up of 13 amino acids. The germline V gene has CDR1 SNHLY and CDR2 FYNNEI. CDR3 nucleotides: TGTGCCAGCGCAGACAGGGTGGGATATGGCTACACCTTC. Protein product: CASADRVGYGYTF. Based on the CDR3 plus reference TRBV2 and TRBJ1-2, the full variable domain is EPEVTQTPSHQVTQMGQEVILRCVPISNHLYFYWYRQILGQKVEFLVSFYNNEISEKSEIFDDQFSVERPDGSNFTLKIRSTKLEDSAMYFCASADRVGYGYTFGSGTRLTVV.

The CDR3 is CASTFVLGNTEAFF. Written as DNA, the CDR3 is TGTGCCAGCACCTTTGTCTTGGGTAACACTGAAGCTTTCTTT. The rearrangement links TRBV3-1 to TRBJ1-1; D uncertain. This CDR3 has 14 amino acids. The germline V gene encodes CDR1 LGHDT and CDR2 YNNKEL (reference sequence). Between the trimmed V and J ends, which lost 7 bases and 2 bases, there was a span of 14 bases. Full variable domain (remainder filled in from reference TRBV3-1 and TRBJ1-1): DTAVSQTPKYLVTQMGNDKSIKCEQNLGHDTMYWYKQDSKKFLKIMFSYNNKELIINETVPNRFSPKSPDKAHLNLHINSLELGDSAVYFCASTFVLGNTEAFFGQGTRLTVV.

This clonotype was detected ten times or more. The rearrangement uses TRBV10-3 and TRBJ1-1, with D unclear. Germline V lookup: CDR1 ENHRY, CDR2 SYGVKD. V lost 8 bases and J lost 1, with 11 bases in between. CDR3 length equals 13 residues. CDR3 sequence reads: CAIARTANTEAFF. DNA for the CDR3: TGTGCCATCGCCCGGACCGCGAACACTGAAGCTTTCTTT.

This clonotype showed up many times. V usage is TRBV13 and J usage is TRBJ1-2, with D possibly TRBD1 on 5 matching bases. Germline loops: CDR1 PRHDT, CDR2 FYEKMQ (reference sequence). V dropped 0 bases and J dropped 6 bases, with 14 bases sitting between them. The CDR3 runs 15 residues. The CDR3 region is CASSLGRGAGDGYTF. The CDR3 DNA is TGTGCCAGCAGCTTAGGCCGGGGAGCGGGGGATGGCTACACCTTC.

This clonotype occurred many times. The chain employs TRBV20-1 and TRBJ2-1, with 10 bases matching TRBD2. This CDR3 has 14 amino acids. Germline V gene data show CDR1 as DFQATT and CDR2 as SNEGSKA (reference sequence). V lost 3 bases, J lost 6 bases, and 5 bases stayed unmatched. Here the CDR3 reads CSARRTSGVNEQFF. The CDR3 DNA reads as TGCAGTGCTAGGAGGACTAGCGGAGTCAATGAGCAGTTCTTC.

In its sample, this clonotype was seen many times. The CDR3: CASSLIGTKGNIQYF. In nucleotides, the CDR3 is TGTGCCAGCAGCCTTATAGGGACAAAGGGGAACATTCAGTACTTC. V usage is TRBV3-1 and J usage is TRBJ2-4, with TRBD1 as a possible D gene (6 bases). The CDR3 is 15 amino acids. The V end was cut by 4 bases, the J end by 7 bases, with 17 bases between. CDR1 and CDR2 from the germline V gene are LGHDT and YNNKEL (reference sequence).